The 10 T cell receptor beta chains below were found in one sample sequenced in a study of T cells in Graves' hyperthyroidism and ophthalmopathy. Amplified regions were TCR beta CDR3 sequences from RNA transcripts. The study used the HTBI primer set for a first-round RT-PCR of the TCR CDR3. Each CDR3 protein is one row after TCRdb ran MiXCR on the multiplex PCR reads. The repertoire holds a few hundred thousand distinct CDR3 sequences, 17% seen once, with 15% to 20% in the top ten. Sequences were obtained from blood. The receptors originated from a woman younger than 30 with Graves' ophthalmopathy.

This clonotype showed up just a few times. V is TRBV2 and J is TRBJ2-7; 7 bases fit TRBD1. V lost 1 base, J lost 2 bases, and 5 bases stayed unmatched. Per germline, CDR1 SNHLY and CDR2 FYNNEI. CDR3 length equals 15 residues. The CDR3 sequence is CASSEGSGGTYEQYF. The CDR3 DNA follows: TGTGCCAGCAGTGAAGGGTCAGGGGGTACCTACGAGCAGTACTTC.

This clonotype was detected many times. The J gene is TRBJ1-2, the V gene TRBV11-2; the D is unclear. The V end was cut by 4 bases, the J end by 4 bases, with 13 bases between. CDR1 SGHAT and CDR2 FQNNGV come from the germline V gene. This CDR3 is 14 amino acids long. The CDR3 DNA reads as TGTGCCAGCAGCTACCAGCTGTCCAGCTATGGCTACACCTTC. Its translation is CASSYQLSSYGYTF.

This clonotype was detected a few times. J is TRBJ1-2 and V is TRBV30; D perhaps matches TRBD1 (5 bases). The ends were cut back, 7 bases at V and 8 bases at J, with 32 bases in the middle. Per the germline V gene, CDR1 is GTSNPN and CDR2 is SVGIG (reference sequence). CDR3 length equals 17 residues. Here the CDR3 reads CASLLPGRRLTNGGYTF. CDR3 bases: TGTGCCTCTTTACTCCCGGGACGGAGATTAACTAACGGCGGCTACACCTTC.

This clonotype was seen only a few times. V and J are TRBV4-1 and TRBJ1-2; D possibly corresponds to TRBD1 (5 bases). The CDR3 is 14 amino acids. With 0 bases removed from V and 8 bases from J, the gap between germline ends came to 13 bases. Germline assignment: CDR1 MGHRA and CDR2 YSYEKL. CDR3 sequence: CASSQDQGKGGYTF. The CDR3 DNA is TGCGCCAGCAGCCAAGATCAGGGCAAGGGCGGCTACACCTTC.

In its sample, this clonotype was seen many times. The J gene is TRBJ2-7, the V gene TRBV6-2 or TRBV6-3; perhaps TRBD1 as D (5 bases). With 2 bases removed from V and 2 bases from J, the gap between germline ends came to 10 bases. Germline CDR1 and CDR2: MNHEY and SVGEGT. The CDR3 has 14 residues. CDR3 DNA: TGTGCCAGCAGTTACAGGGGTGCTACCTACGAGCAGTACTTC. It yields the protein CASSYRGATYEQYF.

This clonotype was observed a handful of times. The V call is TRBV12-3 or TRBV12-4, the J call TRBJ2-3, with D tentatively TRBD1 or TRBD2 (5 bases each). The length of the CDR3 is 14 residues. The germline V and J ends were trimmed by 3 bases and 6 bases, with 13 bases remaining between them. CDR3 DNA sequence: TGTGCCAGCAGTTTTAGGGACGTGCCGGATACGCAGTATTTT. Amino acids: CASSFRDVPDTQYF.

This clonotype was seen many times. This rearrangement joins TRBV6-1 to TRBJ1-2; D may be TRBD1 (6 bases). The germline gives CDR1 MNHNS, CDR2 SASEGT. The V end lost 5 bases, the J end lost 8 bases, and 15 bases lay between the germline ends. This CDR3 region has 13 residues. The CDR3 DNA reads TGTGCCAGCAGTTACGACGGGGGGGGCGGCTACACCTTC. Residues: CASSYDGGGGYTF.

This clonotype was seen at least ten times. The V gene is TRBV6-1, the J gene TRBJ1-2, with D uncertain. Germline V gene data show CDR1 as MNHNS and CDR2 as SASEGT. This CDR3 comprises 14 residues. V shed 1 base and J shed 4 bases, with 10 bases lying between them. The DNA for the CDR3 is TGTGCCAGCAGTGAAGGTCAGGTCTCCTATGGCTACACCTTC. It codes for CASSEGQVSYGYTF.

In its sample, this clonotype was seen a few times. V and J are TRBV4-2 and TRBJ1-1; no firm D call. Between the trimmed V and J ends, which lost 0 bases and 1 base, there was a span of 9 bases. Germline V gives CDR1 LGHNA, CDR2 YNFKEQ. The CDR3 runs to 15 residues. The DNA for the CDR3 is TGTGCCAGCAGCCAAGAAATCGCCGAGAACACTGAAGCTTTCTTT. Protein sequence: CASSQEIAENTEAFF.

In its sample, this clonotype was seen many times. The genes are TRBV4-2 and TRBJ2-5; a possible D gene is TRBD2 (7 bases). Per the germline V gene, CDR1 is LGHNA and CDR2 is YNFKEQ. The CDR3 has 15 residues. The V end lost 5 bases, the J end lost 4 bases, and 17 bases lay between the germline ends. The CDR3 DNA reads TGTGCCAGCAGCTGGGGGGGGCATGGGCGAGAGACCCAGTACTTC. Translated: CASSWGGHGRETQYF.